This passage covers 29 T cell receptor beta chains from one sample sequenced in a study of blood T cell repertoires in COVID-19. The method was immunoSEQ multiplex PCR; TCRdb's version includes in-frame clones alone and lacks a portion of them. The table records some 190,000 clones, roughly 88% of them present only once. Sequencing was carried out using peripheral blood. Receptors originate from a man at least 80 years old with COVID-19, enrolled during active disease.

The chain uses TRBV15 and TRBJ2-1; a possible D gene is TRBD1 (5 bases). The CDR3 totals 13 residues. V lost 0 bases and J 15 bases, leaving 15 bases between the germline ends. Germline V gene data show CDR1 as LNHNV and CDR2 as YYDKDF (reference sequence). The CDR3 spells CATSRDLGATGFF. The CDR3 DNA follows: TGTGCCACCAGCAGAGATCTTGGGGCCACCGGGTTCTTC.

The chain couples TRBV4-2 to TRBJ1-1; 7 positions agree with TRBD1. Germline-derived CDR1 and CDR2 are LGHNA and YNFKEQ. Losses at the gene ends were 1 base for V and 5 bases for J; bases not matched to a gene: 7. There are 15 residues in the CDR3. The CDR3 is CASSQAQQGGTEAFF. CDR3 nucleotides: TGTGCCAGCAGCCAAGCACAGCAGGGGGGAACTGAAGCTTTCTTT.

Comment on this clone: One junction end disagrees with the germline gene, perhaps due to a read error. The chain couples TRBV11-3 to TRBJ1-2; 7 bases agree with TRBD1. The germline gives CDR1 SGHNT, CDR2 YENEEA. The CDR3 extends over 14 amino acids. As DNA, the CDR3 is TGTGCCAGCACCCAAGGGACAGACTTCGGATTGGGCTTCTTC. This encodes CASTQGTDFGLGFF.

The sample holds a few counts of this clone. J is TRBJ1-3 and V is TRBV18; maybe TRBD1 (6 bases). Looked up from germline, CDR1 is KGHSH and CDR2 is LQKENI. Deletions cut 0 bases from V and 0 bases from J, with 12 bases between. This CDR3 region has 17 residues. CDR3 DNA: TGTGCCAGCTCACCACCGGGGCAGGGGACCTCTGGAAACACCATATATTTT. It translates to CASSPPGQGTSGNTIYF.

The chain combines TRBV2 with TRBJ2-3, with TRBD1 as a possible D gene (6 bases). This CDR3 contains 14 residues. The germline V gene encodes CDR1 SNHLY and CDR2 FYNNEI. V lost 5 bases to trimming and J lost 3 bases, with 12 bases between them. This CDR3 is CASSKQGSTDTQYF. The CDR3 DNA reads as TGTGCCAGCAGTAAACAGGGCTCGACAGATACGCAGTATTTT. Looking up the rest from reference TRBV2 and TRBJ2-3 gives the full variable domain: EPEVTQTPSHQVTQMGQEVILRCVPISNHLYFYWYRQILGQKVEFLVSFYNNEISEKSEIFDDQFSVERPDGSNFTLKIRSTKLEDSAMYFCASSKQGSTDTQYFGPGTRLTVL.

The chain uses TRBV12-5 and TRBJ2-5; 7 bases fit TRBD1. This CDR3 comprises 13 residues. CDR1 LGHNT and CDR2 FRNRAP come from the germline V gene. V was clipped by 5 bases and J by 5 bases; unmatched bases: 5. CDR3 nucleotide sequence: TGTGCTAGTGGTCGGACAGGCCCGGAGACCCAGTACTTC. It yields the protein CASGRTGPETQYF.

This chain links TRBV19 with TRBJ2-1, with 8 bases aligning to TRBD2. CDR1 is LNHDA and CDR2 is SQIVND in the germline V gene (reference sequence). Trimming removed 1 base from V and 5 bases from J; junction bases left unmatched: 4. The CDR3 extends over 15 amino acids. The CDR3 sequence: CASSIAWTSHNEQFF. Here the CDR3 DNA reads TGTGCCAGTAGTATAGCTTGGACTAGCCACAATGAGCAGTTCTTC.

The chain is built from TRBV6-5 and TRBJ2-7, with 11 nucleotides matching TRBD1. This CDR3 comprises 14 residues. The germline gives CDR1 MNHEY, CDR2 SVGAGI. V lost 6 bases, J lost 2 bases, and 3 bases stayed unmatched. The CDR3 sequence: CASRGTGGTYEQYF. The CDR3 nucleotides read TGTGCCAGCAGGGGGACAGGGGGTACCTACGAGCAGTACTTC.

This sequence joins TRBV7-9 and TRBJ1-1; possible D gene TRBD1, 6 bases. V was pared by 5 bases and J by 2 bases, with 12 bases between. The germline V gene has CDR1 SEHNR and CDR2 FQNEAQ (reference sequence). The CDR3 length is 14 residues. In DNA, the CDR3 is TGTGCCAGCAGCCGGACAGCGCTAAACACTGAAGCTTTCTTT. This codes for CASSRTALNTEAFF.

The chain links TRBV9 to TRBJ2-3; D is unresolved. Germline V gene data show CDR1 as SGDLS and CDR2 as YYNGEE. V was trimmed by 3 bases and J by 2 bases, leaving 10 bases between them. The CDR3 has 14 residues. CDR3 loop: CASSEQVNTDTQYF. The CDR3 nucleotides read TGTGCCAGCAGCGAGCAGGTCAACACAGATACGCAGTATTTT.

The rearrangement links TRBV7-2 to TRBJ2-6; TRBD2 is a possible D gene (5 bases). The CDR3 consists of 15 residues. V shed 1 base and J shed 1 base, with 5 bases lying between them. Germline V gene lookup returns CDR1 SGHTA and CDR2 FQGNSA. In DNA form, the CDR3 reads TGTGCCAGCAGCTTAGGAGGGTCTGGGGCCAACGTCCTGACTTTC. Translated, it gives CASSLGGSGANVLTF.

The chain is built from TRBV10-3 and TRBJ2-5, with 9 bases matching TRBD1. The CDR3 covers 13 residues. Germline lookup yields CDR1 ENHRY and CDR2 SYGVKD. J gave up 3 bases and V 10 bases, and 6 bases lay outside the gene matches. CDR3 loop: CATRTGAEETQYF. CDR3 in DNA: TGTGCCACCCGGACAGGGGCTGAAGAGACCCAGTACTTC.

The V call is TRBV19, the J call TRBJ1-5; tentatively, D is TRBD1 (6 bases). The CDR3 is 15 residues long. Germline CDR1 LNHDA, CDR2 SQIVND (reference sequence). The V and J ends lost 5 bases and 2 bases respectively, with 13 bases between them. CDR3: CASSLWGGRNQPQHF. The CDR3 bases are TGTGCCAGTAGTCTTTGGGGGGGGCGCAATCAGCCCCAGCATTTT.

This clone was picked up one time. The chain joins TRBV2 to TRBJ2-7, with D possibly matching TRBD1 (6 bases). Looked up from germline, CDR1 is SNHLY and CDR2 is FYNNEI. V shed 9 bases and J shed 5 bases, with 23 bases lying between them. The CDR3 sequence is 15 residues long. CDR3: CARNMGTGRVNEQYF. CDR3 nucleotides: TGTGCCAGGAACATGGGTACAGGGAGAGTGAACGAGCAGTACTTC.

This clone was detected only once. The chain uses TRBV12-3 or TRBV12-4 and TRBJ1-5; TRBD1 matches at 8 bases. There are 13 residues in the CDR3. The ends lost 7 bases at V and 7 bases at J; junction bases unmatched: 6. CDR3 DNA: TGTGCCAGCACCTCGACAGGGGAGCAGCCCCAGCATTTT. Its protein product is CASTSTGEQPQHF.

In nucleotides, the CDR3 is TGTGCCACCAGTGATTTTGACCGGGACAGGGGACGGTACGAGCAGTACTTC. As protein: CATSDFDRDRGRYEQYF. This chain links TRBV24-1 with TRBJ2-7, with 10 bases identical to TRBD1. Germline CDR1 reads KGHDR; CDR2 reads SFDVKD. CDR3 size: 17 residues. Unmatched junction bases numbered 9, after V lost 1 base and J lost 4 bases.

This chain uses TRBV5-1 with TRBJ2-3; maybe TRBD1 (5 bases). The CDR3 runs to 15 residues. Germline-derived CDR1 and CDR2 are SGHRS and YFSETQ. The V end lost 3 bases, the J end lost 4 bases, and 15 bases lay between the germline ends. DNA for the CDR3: TGCGCCAGCAGCTCGCCGAAAGGGGCTTCAGATACGCAGTATTTT. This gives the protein CASSSPKGASDTQYF.

CDR3: CASSEGTGGLGTQYF. Written as DNA, the CDR3 is TGTGCCAGCAGTGAGGGGACAGGGGGCCTAGGGACCCAGTACTTC. This sequence joins TRBV2 and TRBJ2-5, with 12 bases fitting TRBD1. This CDR3 contains 15 residues. The germline gives CDR1 SNHLY, CDR2 FYNNEI. Trimming at V came to 3 bases and at J to 7 bases, leaving 6 bases not matched to a gene.

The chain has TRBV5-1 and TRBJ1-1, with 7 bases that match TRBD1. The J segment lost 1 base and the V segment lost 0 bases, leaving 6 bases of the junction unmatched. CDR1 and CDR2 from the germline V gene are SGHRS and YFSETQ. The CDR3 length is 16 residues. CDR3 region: CASSLDPGQPNTEAFF. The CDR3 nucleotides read TGCGCCAGCAGCTTGGACCCGGGACAGCCGAACACTGAAGCTTTCTTT.

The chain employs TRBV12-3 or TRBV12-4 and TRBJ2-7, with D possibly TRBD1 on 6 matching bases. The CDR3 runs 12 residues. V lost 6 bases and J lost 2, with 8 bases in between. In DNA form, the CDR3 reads TGTGCCAGCAGCCGGGACACCTACGAGCAGTACTTC. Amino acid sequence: CASSRDTYEQYF.

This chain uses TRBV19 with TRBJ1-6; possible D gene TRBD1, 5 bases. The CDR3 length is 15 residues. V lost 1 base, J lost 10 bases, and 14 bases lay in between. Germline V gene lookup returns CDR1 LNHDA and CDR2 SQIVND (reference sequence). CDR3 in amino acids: CASSIGTGPRSPLHF. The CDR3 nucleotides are TGTGCCAGTAGTATAGGTACAGGCCCTAGGTCACCCCTCCACTTT.

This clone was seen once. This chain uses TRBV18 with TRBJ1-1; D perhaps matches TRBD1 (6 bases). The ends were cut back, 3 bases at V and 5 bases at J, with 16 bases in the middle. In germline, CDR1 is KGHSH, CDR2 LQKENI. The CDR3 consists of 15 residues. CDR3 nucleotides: TGTGCCAGCTCACCTTCGGGAGGGGGATATACTGAAGCTTTCTTT. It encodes CASSPSGGGYTEAFF.

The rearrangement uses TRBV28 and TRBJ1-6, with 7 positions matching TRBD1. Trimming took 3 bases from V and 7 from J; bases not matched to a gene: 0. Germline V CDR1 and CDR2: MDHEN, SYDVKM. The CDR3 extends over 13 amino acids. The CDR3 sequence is CASSLDRNSPLHF. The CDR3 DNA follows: TGTGCCAGCAGTTTGGACAGGAATTCACCCCTCCACTTT.

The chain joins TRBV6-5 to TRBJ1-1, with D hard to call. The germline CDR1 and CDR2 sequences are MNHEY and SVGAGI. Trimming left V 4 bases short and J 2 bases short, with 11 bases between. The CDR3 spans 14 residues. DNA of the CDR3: TGTGCCAGCAGTTTCTCAGGAGGTAACACTGAAGCTTTCTTT. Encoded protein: CASSFSGGNTEAFF.

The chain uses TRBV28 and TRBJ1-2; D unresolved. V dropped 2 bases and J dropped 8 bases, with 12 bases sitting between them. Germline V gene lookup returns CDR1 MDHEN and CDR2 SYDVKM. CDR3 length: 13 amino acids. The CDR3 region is CASSLQLVWGYTF. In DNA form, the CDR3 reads TGTGCCAGCAGTTTACAGCTAGTATGGGGCTACACCTTC.

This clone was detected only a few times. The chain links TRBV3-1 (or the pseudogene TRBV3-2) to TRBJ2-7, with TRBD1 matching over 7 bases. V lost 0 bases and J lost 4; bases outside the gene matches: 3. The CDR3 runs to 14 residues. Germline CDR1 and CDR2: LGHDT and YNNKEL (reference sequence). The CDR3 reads CASSQDWDSYEQYF. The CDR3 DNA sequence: TGTGCCAGCAGCCAAGATTGGGACAGTTACGAGCAGTACTTC.

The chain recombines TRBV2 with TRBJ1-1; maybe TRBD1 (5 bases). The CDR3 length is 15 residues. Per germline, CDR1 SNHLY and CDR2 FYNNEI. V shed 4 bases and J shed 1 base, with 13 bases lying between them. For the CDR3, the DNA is TGTGCCAGCAGTGGACAGCCGACCCCGAACACTGAAGCTTTCTTT. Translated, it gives CASSGQPTPNTEAFF.

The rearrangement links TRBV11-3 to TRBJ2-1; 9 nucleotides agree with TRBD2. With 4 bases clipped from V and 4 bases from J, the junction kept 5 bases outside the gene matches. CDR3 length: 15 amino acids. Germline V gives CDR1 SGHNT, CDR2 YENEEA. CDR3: CASSSGGLAYNEQFF. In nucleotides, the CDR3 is TGTGCCAGCAGCTCGGGGGGACTAGCTTACAATGAGCAGTTCTTC. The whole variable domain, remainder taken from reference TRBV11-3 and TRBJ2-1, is EAGVVQSPRYKIIEKKQPVAFWCNPISGHNTLYWYLQNLGQGPELLIRYENEEAVDDSQLPKDRFSAERLKGVDSTLKIQPAELGDSAVYLCASSSGGLAYNEQFFGPGTRLTVL.

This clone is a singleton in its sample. CDR3 loop: CASSLARSRGTDTQYF. The CDR3, as DNA: TGTGCCAGCAGCTTGGCCCGGTCTCGGGGCACAGATACGCAGTATTTT. The chain has TRBV5-5 and TRBJ2-3; no firm D call. CDR1 SGHKS and CDR2 YYEKEE come from the germline V gene (reference sequence). The CDR3 runs to 16 residues. Trimming removed 0 bases from V and 1 base from J, with 12 bases in between.